This is a list of T cell receptor beta chains from one sample in a study of beta chain features in type 1 diabetes. Repertoires were generated with immunoSEQ multiplex PCR, while TCRdb's copy carries only in-frame clones and drops some. The table shows 350,000 or so clones, with 20% occurring only once. Sequencing input: naive CD4+ T cells from blood. These receptor sequences come from a woman in her late teens or twenties in good health. CDR3s include the opening cysteine and the closing phenylalanine or tryptophan. The order of the fields is D gene, clone size, J gene, V gene, CDR3 DNA, CDR3 protein. A D gene is named only where the DNA matches it firmly. Size is omitted from some rows. Given values are once, few, many or a class for expanded clones.

d_gene: NA; abundance: NA; j_gene: TRBJ2-3; v_gene: TRBV27; CDR3nt: TGTGCCAGCAGGGGGACTGCCACAGATACGCAGTATTTT; CDR3aa: CASRGTATDTQYF
d_gene: NA; abundance: NA; j_gene: TRBJ2-1; v_gene: TRBV6-5; CDR3nt: TGTGCCAGCAGGGCGGGACAGCACTACAATGAGCAGTTCTTC; CDR3aa: CASRAGQHYNEQFF
d_gene: TRBD1; abundance: NA; j_gene: TRBJ1-2; v_gene: TRBV5-1; CDR3nt: TGCGCCAGCAGCTCGTTACAGGGGTCGATGGGCTACACCTTC; CDR3aa: CASSSLQGSMGYTF
d_gene: NA; abundance: few; j_gene: TRBJ1-3; v_gene: TRBV11-2; CDR3nt: TGTGCCAGCAGCTTAGACAGGGTACCTGGAAACACCATATATTTT; CDR3aa: CASSLDRVPGNTIYF
d_gene: TRBD1; abundance: NA; j_gene: TRBJ1-5; v_gene: TRBV2; CDR3nt: TGTGCCAGCAGTTACAGGGGGTTACAGCCCCAGCATTTT; CDR3aa: CASSYRGLQPQHF
d_gene: TRBD2; abundance: NA; j_gene: TRBJ2-4; v_gene: TRBV9; CDR3nt: TGTGCCAGCAGCCCCACGGGACTAGCGGGGAGACCTCTGAACATTCAGTACTTC; CDR3aa: CASSPTGLAGRPLNIQYF
d_gene: TRBD1; abundance: NA; j_gene: TRBJ2-2; v_gene: TRBV9; CDR3nt: TGTGCCAGCAGCGTATCAGGGGGTATAACCGGGGAGCTGTTTTTT; CDR3aa: CASSVSGGITGELFF
d_gene: NA; abundance: NA; j_gene: TRBJ1-1; v_gene: TRBV7-8; CDR3nt: TGTGCCAGCAGCTCTAGGGGTTCCCTCGAAGCTTTCTTT; CDR3aa: CASSSRGSLEAFF
d_gene: NA; abundance: NA; j_gene: TRBJ2-6; v_gene: TRBV30; CDR3nt: TGTGCCGCTGTTCGTAGTGGGGCCAACGTCCTGACTTTC; CDR3aa: CAAVRSGANVLTF
d_gene: TRBD2; abundance: NA; j_gene: TRBJ2-5; v_gene: TRBV4-1; CDR3nt: TGCGCCAGCAGCCAAGATCGGGGCGGGGGGCCGACCCAGTACTTC; CDR3aa: CASSQDRGGGPTQYF
d_gene: NA; abundance: once; j_gene: TRBJ2-7; v_gene: TRBV18; CDR3nt: TGTGCCAGCTCACCGGCAGGCTACGAGCAGTACTTC; CDR3aa: CASSPAGYEQYF
d_gene: NA; abundance: few; j_gene: TRBJ2-7; v_gene: TRBV7-2; CDR3nt: TGTGCCAGCAGGTCGACGGGGATGTTCGACGAGCAGTACTTC; CDR3aa: CASRSTGMFDEQYF
d_gene: NA; abundance: few; j_gene: TRBJ1-2; v_gene: TRBV29-1; CDR3nt: TGCAGCGACGGGTTGGAGGGTGGCTACACCTTC; CDR3aa: CSDGLEGGYTF
d_gene: NA; abundance: NA; j_gene: TRBJ1-2; v_gene: TRBV7-9; CDR3nt: TGTGCCAGCAGCTCGGAGGGAATTTTGATCTATGGCTACACCTTC; CDR3aa: CASSSEGILIYGYTF
d_gene: NA; abundance: NA; j_gene: TRBJ2-7; v_gene: TRBV30; CDR3nt: TGTGCCTGGGGGCGGGACAGCTACGAGCAGTACTTC; CDR3aa: CAWGRDSYEQYF
d_gene: TRBD2; abundance: NA; j_gene: TRBJ2-7; v_gene: TRBV5-4; CDR3nt: TGTGCCAGCGGCCTAGCGGGAGGGCCCTACGAGCAGTACTTC; CDR3aa: CASGLAGGPYEQYF
d_gene: NA; abundance: NA; j_gene: TRBJ2-5; v_gene: TRBV11-3; CDR3nt: TGTGCCAGCAGCCGTGGGGGAGGAGAGACCCAGTACTTC; CDR3aa: CASSRGGGETQYF
d_gene: NA; abundance: NA; j_gene: TRBJ2-3; v_gene: TRBV18; CDR3nt: TGTGCCAGCTCACCACAGGGGGTTGAGCAGTATTTT; CDR3aa: CASSPQGVEQYF
d_gene: NA; abundance: NA; j_gene: TRBJ2-4; v_gene: TRBV23-1; CDR3nt: TGCGCCAGCCCCCTGGAGGAGAGAGCCAAAAACATTCAGTACTTC; CDR3aa: CASPLEERAKNIQYF
d_gene: TRBD1; abundance: NA; j_gene: TRBJ2-2; v_gene: TRBV7-8; CDR3nt: TGTGCCAGCAGCTTAGGCAGGGGGCGGACCGGGGAGCTGTTTTTT; CDR3aa: CASSLGRGRTGELFF
d_gene: NA; abundance: few; j_gene: TRBJ1-1; v_gene: TRBV7-2; CDR3nt: TGTGCCAGCAGCCCGGACAGATTGAACACTGAAGCTTTCTTT; CDR3aa: CASSPDRLNTEAFF
d_gene: TRBD1; abundance: NA; j_gene: TRBJ1-4; v_gene: TRBV5-1; CDR3nt: TGCGCCAGCAAACCCGGGACAGCGACTAATGAAAAACTGTTTTTT; CDR3aa: CASKPGTATNEKLFF
d_gene: NA; abundance: NA; j_gene: TRBJ1-3; v_gene: TRBV7-9; CDR3nt: TGTGCCAGCAGCTTAGGGAGCCCGGGGACTGGAAACACCATATATTTT; CDR3aa: CASSLGSPGTGNTIYF
d_gene: NA; abundance: NA; j_gene: TRBJ1-1; v_gene: TRBV29-1; CDR3nt: TGCAGCGTTGTACGACAGATGAACACTGAAGCTTTCTTT; CDR3aa: CSVVRQMNTEAFF
d_gene: NA; abundance: few; j_gene: TRBJ1-2; v_gene: TRBV5-1; CDR3nt: TGCGCCAGCACAGCAGGGGCGAATGGCTACACCTTC; CDR3aa: CASTAGANGYTF
d_gene: NA; abundance: few; j_gene: TRBJ2-2; v_gene: TRBV2; CDR3nt: TGTGCCAGCACATCCAGGGGAGTGAACACCGGGGAGCTGTTTTTT; CDR3aa: CASTSRGVNTGELFF
d_gene: TRBD2; abundance: NA; j_gene: TRBJ2-3; v_gene: TRBV9; CDR3nt: TGTGCCAGCAGCGTAGCTACTGGGGGAGCGGGGGAGAGCACAGATACGCAGTATTTT; CDR3aa: CASSVATGGAGESTDTQYF
d_gene: TRBD1; abundance: few; j_gene: TRBJ1-1; v_gene: TRBV18; CDR3nt: TGTGCCAGCTCAGGCCGGGACAGGGCGAACACTGAAGCTTTCTTT; CDR3aa: CASSGRDRANTEAFF
d_gene: TRBD1; abundance: few; j_gene: TRBJ2-1; v_gene: TRBV4-2; CDR3nt: TGTGCCAGCAGCCAAGTAGCTATTGGACAGGGGGAACAGCAGTTCTTC; CDR3aa: CASSQVAIGQGEQQFF
d_gene: NA; abundance: few; j_gene: TRBJ2-1; v_gene: TRBV9; CDR3nt: TGTGCCAGCAGCGTAGCCTCGGAGGCGGGTCCGTTCTCCTACAATGAGCAGTTCTTC; CDR3aa: CASSVASEAGPFSYNEQFF
d_gene: NA; abundance: few; j_gene: TRBJ1-5; v_gene: TRBV7-9; CDR3nt: TGTGCCAGCAGCTTAGGGCGCAGGGAAGATCAGCCCCAGCATTTT; CDR3aa: CASSLGRREDQPQHF
d_gene: NA; abundance: NA; j_gene: TRBJ2-7; v_gene: TRBV5-1; CDR3nt: TGCGCCAGCAGCTACTCCCGTTACGCCGAGCAGTACTTC; CDR3aa: CASSYSRYAEQYF
d_gene: NA; abundance: NA; j_gene: TRBJ1-1; v_gene: TRBV10-3; CDR3nt: TGTGCCATCAGTGAGTCTCTCCATGCGCAGGGAGAAGCTTTCTTT; CDR3aa: CAISESLHAQGEAFF
d_gene: NA; abundance: NA; j_gene: TRBJ2-3; v_gene: TRBV6-5; CDR3nt: TGTGCCAGCCGGAGTGACGGCACAGATACGCAGTATTTT; CDR3aa: CASRSDGTDTQYF
d_gene: NA; abundance: NA; j_gene: TRBJ2-3; v_gene: TRBV29-1; CDR3nt: TGCAGCGTTACAGGGTCCACAGATACGCAGTATTTT; CDR3aa: CSVTGSTDTQYF
d_gene: TRBD2; abundance: NA; j_gene: TRBJ2-2; v_gene: TRBV11-2; CDR3nt: TGTGCCAGCAGCCGTAGACTAGCGGGAGGTACCGGGGAGCTGTTTTTT; CDR3aa: CASSRRLAGGTGELFF
d_gene: TRBD1; abundance: few; j_gene: TRBJ2-1; v_gene: TRBV5-6; CDR3nt: TGTGCCAGCAGCCTCCGGGACAGGGGGCAGCAGGAGCAGTTCTTC; CDR3aa: CASSLRDRGQQEQFF
d_gene: TRBD1; abundance: few; j_gene: TRBJ2-7; v_gene: TRBV2; CDR3nt: TGTGCCAGCAGCGCGACAGGGGGAAACTACGAGCAGTACTTC; CDR3aa: CASSATGGNYEQYF
d_gene: NA; abundance: few; j_gene: TRBJ1-2; v_gene: TRBV10-3; CDR3nt: TGTGCCATCAGCAGTACAGGGTATGGCTACACCTTC; CDR3aa: CAISSTGYGYTF
d_gene: NA; abundance: few; j_gene: TRBJ1-1; v_gene: TRBV18; CDR3nt: TGTGCCAGCTCACCACTACAGAACACTGAAGCTTTCTTT; CDR3aa: CASSPLQNTEAFF
d_gene: NA; abundance: few; j_gene: TRBJ1-3; v_gene: TRBV7-9; CDR3nt: TGTGCCAGCAGCTTAGGCAGTGGCAGGCCCTCTGGAAACACCATATATTTT; CDR3aa: CASSLGSGRPSGNTIYF
d_gene: TRBD1; abundance: NA; j_gene: TRBJ2-1; v_gene: TRBV5-1; CDR3nt: TGCGCCAGCAGCTTGGACAGGGGGACTCGCAATGAGCAGTTCTTC; CDR3aa: CASSLDRGTRNEQFF
d_gene: TRBD2; abundance: few; j_gene: TRBJ2-2; v_gene: TRBV5-1; CDR3nt: TGCGCCAGCAGCTTGACGAGCGGGAGGGCCGGGGAGCTGTTTTTT; CDR3aa: CASSLTSGRAGELFF
d_gene: NA; abundance: NA; j_gene: TRBJ2-3; v_gene: TRBV19; CDR3nt: TGTGCCAGTAGTATGATGGGAGCGGGAGATACGCAGTATTTT; CDR3aa: CASSMMGAGDTQYF
d_gene: TRBD1; abundance: NA; j_gene: TRBJ2-1; v_gene: TRBV19; CDR3nt: TGTGCCAGTAGTCCCGGGTTTAGGGACAGCTACAATGAGCAGTTCTTC; CDR3aa: CASSPGFRDSYNEQFF
d_gene: NA; abundance: NA; j_gene: TRBJ1-1; v_gene: TRBV5-1; CDR3nt: TGCGCCAGCAGCTTGGAAGGGGGTCACACTGAAGCTTTCTTT; CDR3aa: CASSLEGGHTEAFF
d_gene: TRBD1; abundance: NA; j_gene: TRBJ2-7; v_gene: TRBV7-2; CDR3nt: TGTGCCAGCAGCTCCCGTGGGACAGGGGTCAACGAGCAGTACTTC; CDR3aa: CASSSRGTGVNEQYF
d_gene: TRBD2; abundance: NA; j_gene: TRBJ2-2; v_gene: TRBV19; CDR3nt: TGTGCCAGTACCAGGCCTAGCGGGGTTGCCGGGGAGCTGTTTTTT; CDR3aa: CASTRPSGVAGELFF
d_gene: TRBD2; abundance: NA; j_gene: TRBJ2-1; v_gene: TRBV5-4; CDR3nt: TGTGCCAGCAGCTTGGTACGCGGGGGGGCCTACAATGAGCAGTTCTTC; CDR3aa: CASSLVRGGAYNEQFF
d_gene: NA; abundance: few; j_gene: TRBJ1-1; v_gene: TRBV7-9; CDR3nt: TGTGCCAGCAGGCTACGGGATATGAACACTGAAGCTTTCTTT; CDR3aa: CASRLRDMNTEAFF
d_gene: NA; abundance: NA; j_gene: TRBJ1-2; v_gene: TRBV30; CDR3nt: TGTGCCTGGAGTGGCCGCAGGGGCCCTATCGGAATTTATGGCTACACCTTC; CDR3aa: CAWSGRRGPIGIYGYTF
d_gene: NA; abundance: NA; j_gene: TRBJ1-2; v_gene: TRBV19; CDR3nt: TGTGCCAGTAGCGACAGGAACTATGGCTACACCTTC; CDR3aa: CASSDRNYGYTF
d_gene: NA; abundance: few; j_gene: TRBJ2-2; v_gene: TRBV6-5; CDR3nt: TGTGCCAGCAGCTATTTCGGGGGGCTCGCCGGGGAGCTGTTTTTT; CDR3aa: CASSYFGGLAGELFF
d_gene: TRBD1; abundance: few; j_gene: TRBJ1-1; v_gene: TRBV15; CDR3nt: TGTGCCACCAGCATGGACAGGGGGCCCACTGAAGCTTTCTTT; CDR3aa: CATSMDRGPTEAFF
d_gene: NA; abundance: NA; j_gene: TRBJ2-1; v_gene: TRBV20-1; CDR3nt: TGCAGTGCTACAACTTACAATGAGCAGTTCTTC; CDR3aa: CSATTYNEQFF
d_gene: TRBD1; abundance: NA; j_gene: TRBJ1-1; v_gene: TRBV6-6; CDR3nt: TGTGCCAGCAGGTGGACAGGGGGGGACACTGAAGCTTTCTTT; CDR3aa: CASRWTGGDTEAFF
d_gene: TRBD1; abundance: few; j_gene: TRBJ2-7; v_gene: TRBV5-1; CDR3nt: TGCGCCAGCAGCTCACAGGGGAACGACGAGCAGTACTTC; CDR3aa: CASSSQGNDEQYF
d_gene: NA; abundance: few; j_gene: TRBJ2-2; v_gene: TRBV30; CDR3nt: TGTGCCTGGAGCAAAGGGGGGAACACCGGGGAGCTGTTTTTT; CDR3aa: CAWSKGGNTGELFF
d_gene: NA; abundance: few; j_gene: TRBJ1-1; v_gene: TRBV4-2; CDR3nt: TGTGCCAGCCTGGGGAGGAGCACTGAAGCTTTCTTT; CDR3aa: CASLGRSTEAFF
d_gene: NA; abundance: NA; j_gene: TRBJ1-1; v_gene: TRBV29-1; CDR3nt: TGCAGCTCCCGCGGCTGGGGAGGGGAAGGCTCTGAAGCTTTCTTT; CDR3aa: CSSRGWGGEGSEAFF